These 19 T cell receptor beta chains were all obtained from the same sample, sequenced in a study of technical replicates of blood from a handful of donors. Assay used: immunoSEQ multiplex PCR; TCRdb lists only in-frame clones, some missing. The sample yields 80,000 to 95,000 clones, around 90% seen once. Sequencing used T cells isolated from PBMCs. These receptors all stem from a human donor in good health.

The chain employs TRBV4-1 and TRBJ1-5; TRBD1 might be the D (5 bases). CDR1 and CDR2 (germline): MGHRA, YSYEKL. V was shortened by 4 bases and J by 6 bases, with 16 bases between the two germline ends. This CDR3 contains 15 residues. The CDR3 sequence is CASSRTGGLGQPQHF. CDR3 in DNA: TGCGCCAGCAGCCGGACCGGGGGTTTGGGTCAGCCCCAGCATTTT.

This chain connects TRBV19 to TRBJ2-7; TRBD1 might be the D (6 bases). The CDR3 contains 14 residues. With 5 bases removed from V and 0 bases from J, the gap between germline ends came to 11 bases. Looked up from germline, CDR1 is LNHDA and CDR2 is SQIVND (reference sequence). CDR3 residues: CASSGTSSSYEQYF. CDR3 bases: TGTGCCAGTAGTGGGACATCGAGCTCCTACGAGCAGTACTTC. Looking up the rest from reference TRBV19 and TRBJ2-7 gives the full variable domain: DGGITQSPKYLFRKEGQNVTLSCEQNLNHDAMYWYRQDPGQGLRLIYYSQIVNDFQKGDIAEGYSVSREKKESFPLTVTSAQKNPTAFYLCASSGTSSSYEQYFGPGTRLTVT.

This CDR3 reads CASSLVTGGPEQFF. DNA of the CDR3: TGTGCCAGCAGCTTAGTTACGGGGGGGCCCGAGCAGTTCTTC. The chain joins TRBV7-8 to TRBJ2-1; 8 bases fit TRBD2. Germline lookup yields CDR1 SGHVS and CDR2 FQNEAQ. The CDR3 runs 14 residues. V was pared by 1 base and J by 10 bases, with 6 bases of the junction left unmatched.

V is TRBV7-9 and J is TRBJ2-4; 12 nucleotides agree with TRBD2. This CDR3 is built from 19 residues. The germline V gene has CDR1 SEHNR and CDR2 FQNEAQ (reference sequence). V shed 5 bases and J 0 bases; nucleotides not matched to a gene: 11. CDR3 nucleotide sequence: TGTGCCAGCAGCCTGACTAGCGGGGGCTCAAAACTAGCCAAAAACATTCAGTACTTC. Amino acids: CASSLTSGGSKLAKNIQYF.

The genes are TRBV7-2 and TRBJ2-7, with 8 bases lining up with TRBD2. The CDR3 runs to 18 residues. V trimming: 0 bases; J trimming: 3 bases; junction bases outside the gene matches: 13. The germline CDR1 and CDR2 sequences are SGHTA and FQGNSA. The CDR3 loop is CASSLALKKAGVSYEQYF. CDR3 coding DNA: TGTGCCAGCAGCTTAGCCTTAAAAAAAGCGGGAGTCAGCTACGAGCAGTACTTC.

The chain employs TRBV2 and TRBJ2-1; perhaps TRBD1 as D (7 bases). Trimming took 6 bases from V and 6 from J, leaving 12 bases between them. This CDR3 region has 13 residues. From germline, CDR1 is SNHLY and CDR2 FYNNEI. The CDR3 sequence is CASRAGQLNEQFF. CDR3 nucleotides: TGTGCCAGCAGGGCGGGACAGCTCAATGAGCAGTTCTTC.

This clone was detected once. V is TRBV11-2 and J is TRBJ2-7, with 9 nucleotides matching TRBD2. This CDR3 spans 15 amino acids. The J segment lost 2 bases and the V segment lost 4 bases, leaving 6 bases of the junction unmatched. Germline V gene sequence: CDR1 SGHAT, CDR2 FQNNGV. The CDR3 nucleotides are TGTGCCAGCAGCTGGCGGGAGGGCAAGGCCTACGAGCAGTACTTC. It specifies CASSWREGKAYEQYF.

V usage is TRBV6-4 and J usage is TRBJ2-1, with 9 bases matching TRBD2. Trimming removed 5 bases from V and 2 bases from J; junction bases left unmatched: 1. CDR1 is MRHNA, CDR2 SNTAGT, per germline. The CDR3 covers 14 residues. DNA for the CDR3: TGTGCCAGCAGTCCTAGCGGGGCCTACAATGAGCAGTTCTTC. Encoded protein: CASSPSGAYNEQFF.

The genes are TRBV7-8 and TRBJ1-5; weak D call: TRBD1 (6 bases). Per the germline V gene, CDR1 is SGHVS and CDR2 is FQNEAQ. The CDR3 spans 17 residues. V lost 0 bases and J 5 bases, leaving 17 bases between the germline ends. CDR3 sequence: CASSLAFRGLIYQPQHF. Here the CDR3 DNA reads TGTGCCAGCAGCTTAGCGTTCAGGGGCCTCATCTATCAGCCCCAGCATTTT.

The CDR3 protein is CASSLAGNLNTEAFF. CDR3 sequence (DNA): TGTGCCAGCAGCTTAGCGGGCAATTTGAACACTGAAGCTTTCTTT. The V and J genes are TRBV7-8 and TRBJ1-1; D is unclear. The ends were cut back, 0 bases at V and 0 bases at J, with 8 bases in the middle. Germline CDR1 and CDR2: SGHVS and FQNEAQ. The CDR3 extends over 15 amino acids.

V gene TRBV5-4 combines with J gene TRBJ2-1, with D hard to call. Trimming took off 3 bases at V and 7 bases at J, with 8 bases between the two ends. The CDR3 totals 12 residues. CDR1 is SGHNT and CDR2 is YYREEE in the germline V gene (reference sequence). The CDR3 reads CASSSLGNEQFF. CDR3 DNA: TGTGCCAGCAGCTCCCTCGGGAATGAGCAGTTCTTC.

V is TRBV10-3 and J is TRBJ2-7; D gene ambiguous. The V gene lost 2 bases and the J gene lost 3 bases, with 14 bases spanning the gap. Germline CDR1 and CDR2: ENHRY and SYGVKD. This CDR3 region has 15 residues. This chain's CDR3 is CAISEGSWSIYEQYF. CDR3 DNA: TGTGCCATCAGTGAGGGTAGCTGGAGTATCTACGAGCAGTACTTC.

The genes are TRBV7-9 and TRBJ2-3, with TRBD2 matching over 13 bases. Germline V gene lookup returns CDR1 SEHNR and CDR2 FQNEAQ (reference sequence). The CDR3 runs to 15 residues. The V segment lost 6 bases and the J segment 3 bases; nucleotides outside the gene matches: 3. CDR3 coding DNA: TGTGCCAGCAGAGGACTAGCGGGAGAGACAGATACGCAGTATTTT. This translates into CASRGLAGETDTQYF.

The chain employs TRBV23-1 and TRBJ1-5; TRBD1 might be the D (5 bases). TRBV23-1 falls under the ORF class, with uncertain function. The V end was cut by 7 bases, the J end by 5 bases, with 12 bases between. CDR3 length: 13 residues. The CDR3 region is CASIGGTDQPQHF. CDR3 coding DNA: TGCGCCAGCATAGGCGGGACGGATCAGCCCCAGCATTTT.

The sample holds one count of this clone. The chain combines TRBV5-1 with TRBJ2-3, with D possibly TRBD2 on 6 matching bases. V was cut by 3 bases and J by 2 bases, with 10 bases left in between. The germline gives CDR1 SGHRS, CDR2 YFSETQ. The CDR3 loop spans 14 amino acids. Here the CDR3 DNA reads TGCGCCAGCAGCTCCGGGAGTTACACAGATACGCAGTATTTT. This encodes CASSSGSYTDTQYF. Complete variable domain (other parts from reference TRBV5-1 and TRBJ2-3): KAGVTQTPRYLIKTRGQQVTLSCSPISGHRSVSWYQQTPGQGLQFLFEYFSETQRNKGNFPGRFSGRQFSNSRSEMNVSTLELGDSALYLCASSSGSYTDTQYFGPGTRLTVL.

The gene calls are TRBV2 and TRBJ2-3, with 7 bases fitting TRBD2. Germline V CDR1 and CDR2: SNHLY, FYNNEI. V trimming: 6 bases; J trimming: 1 base; junction bases outside the gene matches: 4. The CDR3 spans 14 residues. The CDR3 DNA reads TGTGCCAGCAGCAGACTAGCCCGCACAGATACGCAGTATTTT. It specifies CASSRLARTDTQYF.

The chain carries TRBV5-4 and TRBJ1-1; 7 bases fit TRBD1. V dropped 3 bases and J dropped 5; count of bases not matched to a gene: 7. CDR3 size: 14 residues. Germline assignment: CDR1 SGHNT and CDR2 YYREEE (reference sequence). The CDR3 reads CASSSARGPTEAFF. In DNA, the CDR3 is TGTGCCAGCAGCTCTGCGAGGGGGCCAACTGAAGCTTTCTTT.

DNA for the CDR3: TGTGCCAGCAGGCGGGAGAGGCTCAACGAGCAGTACTTC. Translating gives CASRRERLNEQYF. This chain uses TRBV2 with TRBJ2-7, with 7 bases matching TRBD2. V was pared by 6 bases and J by 5 bases, with 7 bases of the junction left unmatched. CDR1 SNHLY and CDR2 FYNNEI come from the germline V gene. The length of the CDR3 is 13 residues.

This clone was found once. Here the CDR3 DNA reads TGTGCCAGCAGCTACGGGACAGGGAATGAAAAACTGTTTTTT. Encoded protein: CASSYGTGNEKLFF. The rearrangement links TRBV9 to TRBJ1-4, with 9 bases matching TRBD1. The CDR3 spans 14 residues. The V segment lost 4 bases and the J segment 5 bases; nucleotides outside the gene matches: 3. CDR1 and CDR2 (germline): SGDLS, YYNGEE.